These 17 T cell receptor beta chains were sequenced from one sample in a study of T cells in Graves' hyperthyroidism and ophthalmopathy. From RNA transcripts, TCR beta CDR3 regions were amplified. An initial round of RT-PCR targeting the TCR CDR3 relied on the HTBI primer set. TCRdb fed the multiplex PCR reads into MiXCR, producing one record per CDR3 protein. Here the sample spans 480,000 or so distinct CDR3 sequences, 13% to 15% being singletons. Sequencing was performed on blood. The receptors come from a woman between 18 and 29 years old with Graves' hyperthyroidism.

The chain carries TRBV7-9 and TRBJ2-7, with D uncertain. The germline V gene has CDR1 SEHNR and CDR2 FQNEAQ (reference sequence). The CDR3 length is 15 residues. V lost 0 bases and J lost 5, with 14 bases in between. CDR3 protein: CASSLALGLVNEQYF. In nucleotides, the CDR3 is TGTGCCAGCAGCTTAGCGTTAGGCCTAGTTAACGAGCAGTACTTC.

This clonotype was seen many times. The chain carries TRBV2 and TRBJ2-5, with 8 bases aligning to TRBD2. Germline-derived CDR1 and CDR2 are SNHLY and FYNNEI. The CDR3 loop spans 14 amino acids. Trimming cost V 7 bases and J 3 bases; bases outside gene matches: 7. In DNA, the CDR3 is TGTGCCAGCACAAGAAGCGGGAGTAAAGAGACCCAGTACTTC. It is translated as CASTRSGSKETQYF. The complete variable domain, with remaining parts taken from reference TRBV2 and TRBJ2-5, reads EPEVTQTPSHQVTQMGQEVILRCVPISNHLYFYWYRQILGQKVEFLVSFYNNEISEKSEIFDDQFSVERPDGSNFTLKIRSTKLEDSAMYFCASTRSGSKETQYFGPGTRLLVL.

The chain joins TRBV19 to TRBJ1-4; the D is unclear. There are 16 residues in the CDR3. Per germline, CDR1 LNHDA and CDR2 SQIVND (reference sequence). V lost 7 bases and J 0 bases, leaving 15 bases between the germline ends. For the CDR3, the DNA is TGTGCCAGTACCCATGTGGGGAGATCAACTAATGAAAAACTGTTTTTT. Its protein is CASTHVGRSTNEKLFF.

This clonotype was found many times. CDR3 in amino acids: CSVPPRDRGLIPQYF. The CDR3 DNA sequence: TGCAGCGTTCCTCCCCGGGACAGGGGCCTTATTCCCCAGTACTTC. The genes are TRBV29-1 and TRBJ2-5, with TRBD1 matching over 10 bases. Germline-derived CDR1 and CDR2 are SQVTM and ANQGSEA. This CDR3 is 15 amino acids long. V was clipped by 5 bases and J by 9 bases; unmatched bases: 15.

This clonotype was picked up a small number of times. The gene calls are TRBV7-8 and TRBJ2-7; tentative D call: TRBD1 (6 bases). Germline-derived CDR1 and CDR2 are SGHVS and FQNEAQ. The ends were cut back, 1 base at V and 6 bases at J, with 10 bases in the middle. The CDR3 is 13 residues long. The CDR3 reads CASSLEQGVEQYV. The CDR3 DNA follows: TGTGCCAGCAGCTTAGAACAGGGCGTCGAGCAGTACGTC.

This clonotype has a single count. The chain employs TRBV4-1 and TRBJ1-2, with 7 bases identical to TRBD1. Germline loops: CDR1 MGHRA, CDR2 YSYEKL. The J segment lost 4 bases and the V segment lost 0 bases, leaving 2 bases of the junction unmatched. The CDR3 contains 14 residues. This CDR3 is CASSQDGQVYGYTF. The CDR3 DNA follows: TGCGCCAGCAGCCAAGATGGACAGGTCTATGGCTACACCTTC.

The V call is TRBV28, the J call TRBJ1-5; D call uncertain. The CDR3 totals 13 residues. Trimming shortened V by 6 bases and J by 7 bases, and 13 bases separated the two germline ends. The germline V gene has CDR1 MDHEN and CDR2 SYDVKM. The CDR3 nucleotides read TGTGCCAGCAGGTTAGGGATTGAGCAGCCCCAGCATTTT. It specifies CASRLGIEQPQHF.

There are a few counts of this clonotype. This chain connects TRBV29-1 to TRBJ1-2; no definite D call. The CDR3 runs to 12 residues. V lost 4 bases and J lost 3, with 9 bases in between. Germline lookup yields CDR1 SQVTM and CDR2 ANQGSEA. The CDR3 nucleotides read TGCAGCGTTGTAGACACACACTATGGCTACACCTTC. It yields the protein CSVVDTHYGYTF.

The sample holds many counts of this clonotype. The V and J genes are TRBV12-3 or TRBV12-4 and TRBJ1-1; TRBD1 matches at 9 bases. This CDR3 has 15 residues. Unmatched junction bases numbered 10, after V lost 7 bases and J lost 4 bases. The CDR3 here is CASTHTGTGITEAFF. The CDR3 DNA is TGTGCCAGCACCCATACCGGGACAGGGATCACTGAAGCTTTCTTT.

This clonotype has just a few counts. The rearrangement joins TRBV18 to TRBJ1-1; D not certain. Germline lookup yields CDR1 KGHSH and CDR2 LQKENI. The V and J ends lost 1 base and 0 bases respectively, with 12 bases between them. This CDR3 comprises 16 residues. Written as DNA, the CDR3 is TGTGCCAGCTCACCACAGGCGTTAACCCTGAACACTGAAGCTTTCTTT. Amino acid sequence: CASSPQALTLNTEAFF.

This clonotype was seen repeatedly, ten times or more. This CDR3 is CASSADSSLGGYTF. The CDR3 coding sequence is TGTGCCAGCAGTGCAGACAGCTCCCTTGGCGGCTACACCTTC. The V call is TRBV6-1, the J call TRBJ1-2; tentative D call: TRBD1 (5 bases). The CDR3 length is 14 residues. Trimming stripped 4 bases from V and 8 bases from J, with 17 bases between. Germline V gene data show CDR1 as MNHNS and CDR2 as SASEGT.

There are a few counts of this clonotype. It may be a read error: a sequence one base away is much more abundant. This chain connects TRBV2 to TRBJ2-5; 11 bases are shared with TRBD1. V gave up 10 bases and J gave up 2 bases; unmatched junction bases: 6. Per germline, CDR1 SNHLY and CDR2 FYNNEI. The CDR3 is 14 amino acids. The CDR3 loop is CAKHRDRGQETQYF. CDR3 in DNA: TGTGCCAAGCACCGGGACAGGGGGCAAGAGACCCAGTACTTC.

This clonotype has a handful of counts. V and J are TRBV5-1 and TRBJ1-1; D is ambiguous. The CDR3 is made up of 13 amino acids. Germline CDR1 reads SGHRS; CDR2 reads YFSETQ. The V and J ends lost 6 bases and 1 base respectively, with 10 bases between them. In DNA, the CDR3 is TGCGCCAGCATGGGAGTGGGGAACACTGAAGCTTTCTTT. Amino acids: CASMGVGNTEAFF.

This clonotype was detected many times. The gene calls are TRBV5-1 and TRBJ1-2, with 9 bases that match TRBD1. CDR3 length equals 15 residues. With 3 bases clipped from V and 7 bases from J, the junction kept 10 bases outside the gene matches. Germline CDR1 and CDR2: SGHRS and YFSETQ. CDR3 sequence reads: CASSYTTGGNGGYTF. As DNA, the CDR3 is TGCGCCAGCAGCTACACGACAGGGGGGAACGGTGGCTACACCTTC. The full variable domain, its missing parts supplied by reference TRBV5-1 and TRBJ1-2, is KAGVTQTPRYLIKTRGQQVTLSCSPISGHRSVSWYQQTPGQGLQFLFEYFSETQRNKGNFPGRFSGRQFSNSRSEMNVSTLELGDSALYLCASSYTTGGNGGYTFGSGTRLTVV.

The rearrangement links TRBV11-2 to TRBJ2-7, with 8 bases fitting TRBD2. The CDR3 loop spans 18 amino acids. Germline assignment: CDR1 SGHAT and CDR2 FQNNGV. The ends lost 3 bases at V and 9 bases at J; junction bases unmatched: 22. CDR3 amino acids: CASSFGGGSGMYAPRQYV. The CDR3 DNA reads TGTGCCAGCAGCTTTGGCGGAGGTAGCGGGATGTACGCTCCTAGGCAGTACGTC.

This clonotype was recorded a few times. The V and J genes are TRBV12-3 or TRBV12-4 and TRBJ1-5; no reliable D call. V lost 5 bases and J 0 bases, leaving 11 bases between the germline ends. The CDR3 has 15 residues. The chain's CDR3 is CASSSGVSSNQPQHF. As DNA, the CDR3 is TGTGCCAGCAGTAGTGGGGTGAGTAGCAATCAGCCCCAGCATTTT.

With regard to this clonotype: Compared with germline, one end of the junction differs, possibly owing to a read error. The chain has TRBV13 and TRBJ2-1, with 8 positions matching TRBD2. Per germline, CDR1 PRHDT and CDR2 FYEKMQ (reference sequence). The CDR3 has 17 residues. CDR3 protein: CASSVRIAGSSYNEQFF. CDR3 coding DNA: TGCGCCAGCAGCGTCCGGATAGCGGGGAGCTCCTACAATGAGCAGTTCTTC.